A single sample is the source of the 23 T cell receptor beta chains below, sequenced in a study of T cell responses to AZD1222 COVID-19 vaccine. Generated by immunoSEQ multiplex PCR, the TCRdb table keeps only in-frame clones and is missing some. The sample has about 110,000 clones; about 85% are singletons. Sequenced here: peripheral blood, sampled 28 days after the second AZD1222 dose. The receptors stem from an adult who received the AZD1222 COVID-19 vaccine.

This clone was detected once. The V and J genes are TRBV30 and TRBJ1-3, with D perhaps matching TRBD1 (6 bases). V lost 7 bases, J lost 4 bases, and 11 bases lay in between. This CDR3 comprises 12 residues. Germline V lookup: CDR1 GTSNPN, CDR2 SVGIG (reference sequence). The CDR3 DNA reads TGTGCCTTCGGGACATTCGGAAACACCATATATTTT. This codes for CAFGTFGNTIYF.

V is TRBV19 and J is TRBJ2-3; TRBD1 or TRBD2 may be the D gene (7 bases each). The V end lost 5 bases, the J end lost 2 bases, and 14 bases lay between the germline ends. The germline V gene has CDR1 LNHDA and CDR2 SQIVND (reference sequence). The CDR3 sequence is 15 residues long. The CDR3 loop is CASSLPGGATDTQYF. Here the CDR3 DNA reads TGTGCCAGTAGTCTCCCAGGGGGGGCCACAGATACGCAGTATTTT.

J is TRBJ2-5 and V is TRBV3-1 (or the pseudogene TRBV3-2); 10 nucleotides align to TRBD1. Germline V CDR1 and CDR2: LGHDT, YNNKEL (reference sequence). The CDR3 spans 14 residues. V was clipped by 3 bases and J by 5 bases; unmatched bases: 3. The chain's CDR3 is CASSHGQGVETQYF. Here the CDR3 DNA reads TGTGCCAGCAGCCACGGACAGGGGGTTGAGACCCAGTACTTC.

The chain employs TRBV5-4 and TRBJ2-5; 10 bases map to TRBD1. The CDR3 covers 16 residues. Germline loops: CDR1 SGHNT, CDR2 YYREEE (reference sequence). J lost 4 bases, V lost 4 bases, and 10 bases had no gene match. DNA for the CDR3: TGTGCCAGCAGCCCGGCTAAAGGACAGGGGGGAGAGACCCAGTACTTC. Translated: CASSPAKGQGGETQYF.

This clone was seen only a few times. The V and J genes are TRBV7-9 and TRBJ2-5; the match to TRBD2 covers 11 bases. Germline V gene lookup returns CDR1 SEHNR and CDR2 FQNEAQ (reference sequence). The CDR3 spans 18 residues. V trimming: 2 bases; J trimming: 5 bases; junction bases outside the gene matches: 13. CDR3 in DNA: TGTGCCAGCAGCTTACCGCCCCGGTTAGCGGGGGGGCAGGAGACCCAGTACTTC. Its protein product is CASSLPPRLAGGQETQYF.

The V call is TRBV18, the J call TRBJ1-1; weak D call: TRBD1 (5 bases). The CDR3 sequence is 15 residues long. Germline V lookup: CDR1 KGHSH, CDR2 LQKENI. The germline V and J ends were trimmed by 0 bases and 2 bases, with 10 bases remaining between them. In DNA form, the CDR3 reads TGTGCCAGCTCACCACCGGCAGGGCGAAACACTGAAGCTTTCTTT. Translating it yields CASSPPAGRNTEAFF.

This clone was seen a handful of times. CDR3 sequence: CASSLRGVPELNYGYTF. In DNA, the CDR3 is TGCGCCAGCAGCCTACGGGGGGTCCCCGAACTTAACTATGGCTACACCTTC. V usage is TRBV4-1 and J usage is TRBJ1-2, with a weak D call TRBD1 (5 bases). Trimming took off 4 bases at V and 1 base at J, with 19 bases between the two ends. The CDR3 is 17 amino acids. Germline V gene data show CDR1 as MGHRA and CDR2 as YSYEKL.

V gene TRBV30 combines with J gene TRBJ2-7; weak D call: TRBD2 (6 bases). This CDR3 has 13 residues. Germline values: CDR1 GTSNPN, CDR2 SVGIG (reference sequence). V shed 5 bases and J shed 3 bases, with 14 bases lying between them. The CDR3 sequence: CAWDEGGVYEQYF. CDR3 nucleotides: TGTGCCTGGGACGAGGGCGGGGTCTACGAGCAGTACTTC.

This chain joins TRBV19 and TRBJ1-2; D call uncertain. The CDR3 loop spans 13 amino acids. Germline V gene sequence: CDR1 LNHDA, CDR2 SQIVND (reference sequence). Trimming removed 6 bases from V and 0 bases from J, with 8 bases in between. The CDR3 here is CASSPGTNYGYTF. CDR3 DNA: TGTGCCAGTAGCCCGGGGACTAACTATGGCTACACCTTC.

The V call is TRBV6-4, the J call TRBJ2-3, with 11 bases identical to TRBD1. J gave up 3 bases and V 5 bases, and 7 bases lay outside the gene matches. There are 16 residues in the CDR3. Germline loops: CDR1 MRHNA, CDR2 SNTAGT. The CDR3 sequence is CASSWGQGGATDTQYF. The CDR3 DNA is TGTGCCAGCAGTTGGGGACAGGGGGGAGCGACAGATACGCAGTATTTT.

The rearrangement joins TRBV6-5 to TRBJ1-1; 7 nucleotides align to TRBD1. The germline V gene has CDR1 MNHEY and CDR2 SVGAGI. The CDR3 is 16 amino acids. J lost 2 bases, V lost 0 bases, and 6 bases had no gene match. The CDR3 region has the DNA TGTGCCAGCAGTTACTCCAGGGGGGTTCTAAACACTGAAGCTTTCTTT. Translated, it gives CASSYSRGVLNTEAFF.

The table lists this clone with a few counts. This rearrangement joins TRBV27 to TRBJ2-1, with 8 bases lining up with TRBD1. V gave up 6 bases and J gave up 5 bases; unmatched junction bases: 9. The germline V gene has CDR1 MNHEY and CDR2 SMNVEV (reference sequence). The length of the CDR3 is 15 residues. CDR3 region: CASRPGTGRHNEQFF. For the CDR3, the DNA is TGTGCCAGCAGGCCCGGGACAGGACGTCACAATGAGCAGTTCTTC.

The V and J genes are TRBV18 and TRBJ2-5, with TRBD1 identical over 7 bases. The CDR3 length is 13 residues. V lost 3 bases and J lost 5; bases outside the gene matches: 3. CDR1 and CDR2 from the germline V gene are KGHSH and LQKENI. The CDR3 nucleotides read TGTGCCAGCTCACCGGGACAGCGCGAGACCCAGTACTTC. This translates into CASSPGQRETQYF.

V is TRBV5-1 and J is TRBJ2-3; D gene ambiguous. Germline V gene lookup returns CDR1 SGHRS and CDR2 YFSETQ. V was shortened by 4 bases and J by 1 base, with 16 bases between the two germline ends. The CDR3 is 16 amino acids. Here the CDR3 DNA reads TGCGCCAGCAGCCCGACTCCCCCAGTGGGCACAGATACGCAGTATTTT. Protein product: CASSPTPPVGTDTQYF.

The V gene is TRBV3-1 (or the pseudogene TRBV3-2), the J gene TRBJ2-5; perhaps TRBD2 as D (5 bases). The CDR3 consists of 14 residues. Germline values: CDR1 LGHDT, CDR2 YNNKEL (reference sequence). Trimming removed 2 bases from V and 4 bases from J, with 11 bases in between. CDR3: CASSQLSGGETQYF. The CDR3 DNA reads as TGTGCCAGCAGCCAATTGTCAGGAGGAGAGACCCAGTACTTC.

The chain carries TRBV11-1 and TRBJ2-7, with a weak D call TRBD1 (5 bases). The V end lost 1 base, the J end lost 1 base, and 8 bases lay between the germline ends. The CDR3 extends over 14 amino acids. Germline loops: CDR1 SGHAT, CDR2 FQDESV (reference sequence). For the CDR3, the DNA is TGTGCCAGCAGCTTAGGTGACAGATCCTACGAGCAGTACTTC. This codes for CASSLGDRSYEQYF.

This clone was detected only once. V gene TRBV7-6 combines with J gene TRBJ1-3, with D hard to call. Trimming took 5 bases from V and 1 from J, leaving 12 bases between them. There are 15 residues in the CDR3. Germline CDR1 SGHVS, CDR2 FNYEAQ. The CDR3, as DNA: TGTGCCAGCAGCCCCTCTGCGGGTTCTGGAAACACCATATATTTT. It codes for CASSPSAGSGNTIYF. Together with reference TRBV7-6 and TRBJ1-3, the CDR3 gives the full variable domain: GAGVSQSPRYKVTKRGQDVALRCDPISGHVSLYWYRQALGQGPEFLTYFNYEAQQDKSGLPNDRFSAERPEGSISTLTIQRTEQRDSAMYRCASSPSAGSGNTIYFGEGSWLTVV.

CDR3 in DNA: TGCGCCAGCAGCCAAGATGGACAGGGGGGTCAGCCCCAGCATTTT. Its translation: CASSQDGQGGQPQHF. V is TRBV4-3 and J is TRBJ1-5, with TRBD1 matching over 10 bases. V shed 0 bases and J 6 bases; nucleotides not matched to a gene: 2. CDR3 size: 15 residues. The V gene's germline CDR1 is LGHNA and CDR2 YSLEER.

The V gene is TRBV5-1, the J gene TRBJ2-1, with 9 bases that match TRBD2. Germline values: CDR1 SGHRS, CDR2 YFSETQ. The CDR3 extends over 15 amino acids. V was pared by 0 bases and J by 6 bases, with 4 bases of the junction left unmatched. CDR3 coding DNA: TGCGCCAGCAGCTTGGCAGGGACTAGCCGCAATGAGCAGTTCTTC. This encodes CASSLAGTSRNEQFF.

The chain joins TRBV18 to TRBJ1-5, with 9 bases fitting TRBD1. Germline lookup yields CDR1 KGHSH and CDR2 LQKENI. V trimming: 5 bases; J trimming: 4 bases; junction bases outside the gene matches: 6. The CDR3 sequence is 15 residues long. The CDR3 bases are TGTGCCAGCTCAGCCGGGACAGGGAGGAATCAGCCCCAGCATTTT. Translation gives CASSAGTGRNQPQHF.

The rearrangement uses TRBV6-1 and TRBJ2-3; no definite D call. CDR3 length: 15 residues. The germline CDR1 and CDR2 sequences are MNHNS and SASEGT. V was cut by 2 bases and J by 4 bases, with 13 bases left in between. CDR3 in amino acids: CASSENTMGPDTQYF. The CDR3 region has the DNA TGTGCCAGCAGTGAAAATACCATGGGCCCAGATACGCAGTATTTT.

V is TRBV11-3 and J is TRBJ2-1; D is uncertain. The CDR3 loop spans 15 amino acids. The germline V and J ends were trimmed by 1 base and 0 bases, with 7 bases remaining between them. Germline V gene sequence: CDR1 SGHNT, CDR2 YENEEA. CDR3 amino acids: CASSLGTSSYNEQFF. DNA of the CDR3: TGTGCCAGCAGCTTAGGCACAAGCTCCTACAATGAGCAGTTCTTC.

The V and J genes are TRBV28 and TRBJ1-5, with TRBD1 as a possible D gene (5 bases). The CDR3 has 13 residues. CDR1 MDHEN and CDR2 SYDVKM come from the germline V gene. V was clipped by 6 bases and J by 7 bases, with 13 bases between them. The CDR3 sequence is CASSSGPGQPQHF. CDR3 bases: TGTGCCAGCAGCTCGGGACCGGGCCAGCCCCAGCATTTT.